This is a list of T cell receptor beta chains from one sample in a study of technical replicates of blood from four donors. Only in-frame clones appear in the TCRdb table, and some are missing; sequencing was by immunoSEQ multiplex PCR. The table records under 80,000 clones, more than 85% of them present only once. Sequenced sample: T cells isolated from PBMCs. These receptors all come from a human donor in good health. Some clones in this sample may be carry-over from other donors' samples. CDR3s include the opening cysteine and the closing phenylalanine or tryptophan. Each record gives: CDR3 DNA, CDR3 protein, V gene, clone size, D gene, J gene. D genes are given only for firm matches. The listing skips clone size in some rows; elsewhere it reads once, few, many or a size class.

CDR3nt: TGTGCCAGCAGGCTGGACAGCTACGAGCAGTACTTC
CDR3aa: CASRLDSYEQYF
v_gene: TRBV2
abundance: NA
d_gene: NA
j_gene: TRBJ2-7

CDR3nt: TGTGCCAGCAGCATCGGGAGCTATGGCTACACCTTC
CDR3aa: CASSIGSYGYTF
v_gene: TRBV11-1
abundance: NA
d_gene: NA
j_gene: TRBJ1-2

CDR3nt: TGCAGCACGACAGGGGGGTTTGGCTACACCTTC
CDR3aa: CSTTGGFGYTF
v_gene: TRBV29-1
abundance: NA
d_gene: TRBD1
j_gene: TRBJ1-2

CDR3nt: TGTGCCTCAAAGGGGGTAGCGGGATACTACAATGAGCAGTTCTTC
CDR3aa: CASKGVAGYYNEQFF
v_gene: TRBV28
abundance: many
d_gene: TRBD2
j_gene: TRBJ2-1

CDR3nt: TGTGCCAGCAGCACCCGGGACACGATCCCTGAAGCTTTCTTT
CDR3aa: CASSTRDTIPEAFF
v_gene: TRBV7-2
abundance: NA
d_gene: NA
j_gene: TRBJ1-1

CDR3nt: TGTGCCAGCAGTTTAGCGGCAGACAATGAGCAGTTCTTC
CDR3aa: CASSLAADNEQFF
v_gene: TRBV27
abundance: NA
d_gene: NA
j_gene: TRBJ2-1

CDR3nt: TGCAGCGTTGAAGCAGGGACAGGGGAGAACATTCAGTACTTC
CDR3aa: CSVEAGTGENIQYF
v_gene: TRBV29-1
abundance: NA
d_gene: TRBD1
j_gene: TRBJ2-4

CDR3nt: TGTGCCAGTACCTTGGAGCACTATGGCTACACCTTC
CDR3aa: CASTLEHYGYTF
v_gene: TRBV19
abundance: few
d_gene: NA
j_gene: TRBJ1-2

CDR3nt: TGTGCCAGCTCACTGAGCGGAGGGAACACTGAAGCTTTCTTT
CDR3aa: CASSLSGGNTEAFF
v_gene: TRBV18
abundance: NA
d_gene: NA
j_gene: TRBJ1-1

CDR3nt: TGTGCCAGTAGTATAGCCCTCTCCGGACAGGGGACTAATGATGGCTACACCTTC
CDR3aa: CASSIALSGQGTNDGYTF
v_gene: TRBV19
abundance: NA
d_gene: TRBD1
j_gene: TRBJ1-2

CDR3nt: TGCAGCGCCGCCTCCGGGACAGGGCCTACCTACGAGCAGTACTTC
CDR3aa: CSAASGTGPTYEQYF
v_gene: TRBV29-1
abundance: NA
d_gene: TRBD1
j_gene: TRBJ2-7

CDR3nt: TGTGCTAGCAGCGCAGAACTAGCGGGAGGTATCAATGAGCAGTTCTTC
CDR3aa: CASSAELAGGINEQFF
v_gene: TRBV7-7
abundance: NA
d_gene: TRBD2
j_gene: TRBJ2-1

CDR3nt: TGTGCCAGCAGTTACTCGAGTACGGGGTTCGAGGGCTACACCTTC
CDR3aa: CASSYSSTGFEGYTF
v_gene: TRBV6-6
abundance: once
d_gene: NA
j_gene: TRBJ1-2

CDR3nt: TGTGCCAGCAGACTAGCGGGAGAGTTCTTAGATGAGCAGTTCTTC
CDR3aa: CASRLAGEFLDEQFF
v_gene: TRBV28
abundance: NA
d_gene: TRBD2
j_gene: TRBJ2-1

CDR3nt: TGTGCCAGCAGCGTAGGCCCCCCGGGGGCCTACAATGAGCAGTTCTTC
CDR3aa: CASSVGPPGAYNEQFF
v_gene: TRBV9
abundance: NA
d_gene: NA
j_gene: TRBJ2-1

CDR3nt: TGTGCCAGTAACGTAAAACAGGCTGGTCAGCCCCAGCATTTT
CDR3aa: CASNVKQAGQPQHF
v_gene: TRBV19
abundance: NA
d_gene: NA
j_gene: TRBJ1-5

CDR3nt: TGTGCCAGCAGTTCTTCACCTAGCGCGGGGGGGGAGTACTTC
CDR3aa: CASSSSPSAGGEYF
v_gene: TRBV6-6
abundance: NA
d_gene: TRBD2
j_gene: TRBJ2-4

CDR3nt: TGTGCCAGCATTAAGGACAGGGGAAGAGGCTACACCTTC
CDR3aa: CASIKDRGRGYTF
v_gene: TRBV6-1
abundance: NA
d_gene: TRBD1
j_gene: TRBJ1-2

CDR3nt: TGCGCCAGCAGGCGAGCGCTCTCTGGGGCCAACGTCCTGACTTTC
CDR3aa: CASRRALSGANVLTF
v_gene: TRBV5-1
abundance: NA
d_gene: NA
j_gene: TRBJ2-6

CDR3nt: TGTGCCAGCAGTTACTTGGCAAGCAATGAGCAGTTCTTC
CDR3aa: CASSYLASNEQFF
v_gene: TRBV6-6
abundance: NA
d_gene: NA
j_gene: TRBJ2-1

CDR3nt: TGTGCCAGCAGTGAAGTGGGGGGTAACACTGAAGCTTTCTTT
CDR3aa: CASSEVGGNTEAFF
v_gene: TRBV6-1
abundance: NA
d_gene: NA
j_gene: TRBJ1-1

CDR3nt: TGTGCCAGCAGTTACCTCGGAACTAATGAAAAACTGTTTTTT
CDR3aa: CASSYLGTNEKLFF
v_gene: TRBV6-6
abundance: NA
d_gene: NA
j_gene: TRBJ1-4

CDR3nt: TGCGCCAGCAGCCTCAGGGACATTCTGAATCAGCCCCAGCATTTT
CDR3aa: CASSLRDILNQPQHF
v_gene: TRBV4-1
abundance: once
d_gene: NA
j_gene: TRBJ1-5

CDR3nt: TGTGCCAGCAGCCCCCCCGGGAACTCTGGAAACACCATATATTTT
CDR3aa: CASSPPGNSGNTIYF
v_gene: TRBV9
abundance: NA
d_gene: NA
j_gene: TRBJ1-3

CDR3nt: TGTGCCAGCAGTCCCAGGCTAGCGGGACCCACCGGGGAGCTGTTTTTT
CDR3aa: CASSPRLAGPTGELFF
v_gene: TRBV27
abundance: NA
d_gene: TRBD2
j_gene: TRBJ2-2

CDR3nt: TGTGCCAGCAGTCCCCGAGGGGTTTGGCGGGAGTTCTCCCCAGAGACCCAGTACTTC
CDR3aa: CASSPRGVWREFSPETQYF
v_gene: TRBV27
abundance: NA
d_gene: TRBD2
j_gene: TRBJ2-5

CDR3nt: TGTGCCAGCAGTTTGGGACAGGGCCTTAATCAGCCCCAGCATTTT
CDR3aa: CASSLGQGLNQPQHF
v_gene: TRBV6-5
abundance: once
d_gene: TRBD1
j_gene: TRBJ1-5

CDR3nt: TGCGCCAGCAGCCAAGAGGAAGGGGCTTCCACAGATACGCAGTATTTT
CDR3aa: CASSQEEGASTDTQYF
v_gene: TRBV4-3
abundance: NA
d_gene: NA
j_gene: TRBJ2-3

CDR3nt: TGCAGTTGTATTGGAGACGAGCAGTACTTC
CDR3aa: CSCIGDEQYF
v_gene: TRBV29-1
abundance: NA
d_gene: NA
j_gene: TRBJ2-7

CDR3nt: TGTGCCAGTAGCAAACAGGGGGCTGGGGCCAACGTCCTGACTTTC
CDR3aa: CASSKQGAGANVLTF
v_gene: TRBV19
abundance: once
d_gene: TRBD1
j_gene: TRBJ2-6

CDR3nt: TGTGCCAGTAGCCTTATTTACACTGAAGCTTTCTTT
CDR3aa: CASSLIYTEAFF
v_gene: TRBV19
abundance: NA
d_gene: NA
j_gene: TRBJ1-1

CDR3nt: TGTGCCAGTAGTCCTAGCGGGTACTCCTACAATGAGCAGTTCTTC
CDR3aa: CASSPSGYSYNEQFF
v_gene: TRBV19
abundance: NA
d_gene: TRBD2
j_gene: TRBJ2-1

CDR3nt: TGTGCCAGCAGCCCCAGGGGACTAGCGGTCCAAGAGACCCAGTACTTC
CDR3aa: CASSPRGLAVQETQYF
v_gene: TRBV7-9
abundance: NA
d_gene: TRBD2
j_gene: TRBJ2-5

CDR3nt: TGTGCCAGCAGCCCTCTCGCGGGAGGCTACGAGCAGTACTTC
CDR3aa: CASSPLAGGYEQYF
v_gene: TRBV11-2
abundance: NA
d_gene: TRBD2
j_gene: TRBJ2-7

CDR3nt: TGTGCCAGCAGCTTCTTAAAGCGGGGATTCACAGATACGCAGTATTTT
CDR3aa: CASSFLKRGFTDTQYF
v_gene: TRBV5-6
abundance: NA
d_gene: TRBD2
j_gene: TRBJ2-3

CDR3nt: TGTGCCAGTAGTGACAGAATCTCCTCTGGAAACACCATATATTTT
CDR3aa: CASSDRISSGNTIYF
v_gene: TRBV19
abundance: NA
d_gene: NA
j_gene: TRBJ1-3

CDR3nt: TGCAGCGGGGTGACAGGGGTTAAAACTGAAGCTTTCTTT
CDR3aa: CSGVTGVKTEAFF
v_gene: TRBV29-1
abundance: NA
d_gene: TRBD1
j_gene: TRBJ1-1

CDR3nt: TGTGCCAGCAGAGGGTGGACAGGGTATGGCTACACCTTC
CDR3aa: CASRGWTGYGYTF
v_gene: TRBV2
abundance: NA
d_gene: TRBD1
j_gene: TRBJ1-2

CDR3nt: TGTGCCAGCAGTTCCGTAGCGGGAGTTGTCGCCGGGGAGCTGTTTTTT
CDR3aa: CASSSVAGVVAGELFF
v_gene: TRBV6-5
abundance: NA
d_gene: TRBD2
j_gene: TRBJ2-2

CDR3nt: TGTGCTAGCAGCTTAGCTCCGGGGGGGATGGAGGAGCAGTTCTTC
CDR3aa: CASSLAPGGMEEQFF
v_gene: TRBV7-7
abundance: NA
d_gene: TRBD2
j_gene: TRBJ2-1

CDR3nt: TGTGCCAGTAGCGGGACTAGCACCTACGAGCAGTACTTC
CDR3aa: CASSGTSTYEQYF
v_gene: TRBV19
abundance: NA
d_gene: TRBD2
j_gene: TRBJ2-7

CDR3nt: TGTGCCAGCAGCGTAGGGAATAGCGGGAGTTACGAGCAGTACTTC
CDR3aa: CASSVGNSGSYEQYF
v_gene: TRBV9
abundance: NA
d_gene: TRBD2
j_gene: TRBJ2-7

CDR3nt: TGTGCCAGCAGCACCCCTAGCGGGAGTTTCGCCGGGGAGCTGTTTTTT
CDR3aa: CASSTPSGSFAGELFF
v_gene: TRBV13
abundance: NA
d_gene: TRBD2
j_gene: TRBJ2-2

CDR3nt: TGTGCCAGCAGCGTCTTAGCGGGAGAGGCCACCGGGGAGCTGTTTTTT
CDR3aa: CASSVLAGEATGELFF
v_gene: TRBV5-6
abundance: NA
d_gene: TRBD2
j_gene: TRBJ2-2

CDR3nt: TGCGCCAGCAGTGGGTCACAGGGCCCACACAATGAGCAGTTCTTC
CDR3aa: CASSGSQGPHNEQFF
v_gene: TRBV5-1
abundance: NA
d_gene: NA
j_gene: TRBJ2-1

CDR3nt: TGTGCCAGCAGCCCACCGGACAGGGTTTTC
CDR3aa: CASSPPDRVF
v_gene: TRBV7-9
abundance: NA
d_gene: TRBD1
j_gene: TRBJ1-2